What follows are 21 T cell receptor beta chains derived from one specimen sequenced in a study of beta chain features in type 1 diabetes. cDNA synthesis used the whole RNA isolate, giving expressed TCRB sequences. Clones were sequenced by immunoSEQ multiplex PCR, and TCRdb holds only the in-frame ones, with some missing. The data contain some 150,000 clones, 40% to 60% of them singletons. Sequencing input: Tregs from blood. Receptors were obtained from a young man in good health.

This clone came up a few times. Here the CDR3 reads CASSNQGNPYEQYF. CDR3 nucleotide sequence: TGTGCCAGCAGTAACCAGGGTAACCCCTACGAGCAGTACTTC. The chain recombines TRBV6-5 with TRBJ2-7, with D perhaps matching TRBD1 (5 bases). The CDR3 runs 14 residues. Deletions cut 5 bases from V and 2 bases from J, with 13 bases between. Looked up from germline, CDR1 is MNHEY and CDR2 is SVGAGI.

This chain links TRBV4-3 with TRBJ2-7, with 7 nucleotides matching TRBD1. This CDR3 region has 15 residues. Germline V lookup: CDR1 LGHNA, CDR2 YSLEER. Losses at the gene ends were 2 bases for V and 3 bases for J; bases not matched to a gene: 7. CDR3 sequence reads: CASSQNRQGFYEQYF. CDR3 nucleotide sequence: TGCGCCAGCAGCCAAAACCGACAGGGTTTCTACGAGCAGTACTTC.

The rearrangement joins TRBV19 to TRBJ2-1, with a possible D match to TRBD2 (6 bases). The CDR3 runs to 13 residues. V lost 3 bases and J 9 bases, leaving 12 bases between the germline ends. CDR1 is LNHDA, CDR2 SQIVND, per germline (reference sequence). The CDR3 nucleotides are TGTGCCAGTAGTATCGGAAGACTAGGTGAGCAGTTCTTC. This sequence encodes CASSIGRLGEQFF.

The rearrangement joins TRBV18 to TRBJ1-2, with unresolved D. Deletions cut 2 bases from V and 0 bases from J, with 22 bases between. The germline gives CDR1 KGHSH, CDR2 LQKENI. CDR3 size: 19 residues. CDR3 DNA: TGTGCCAGCTCACCAGGCGGCTACTCAGCCAATCTAGCTAACTATGGCTACACCTTC. This gives the protein CASSPGGYSANLANYGYTF.

The chain employs TRBV6-5 and TRBJ2-7; 9 nucleotides line up with TRBD1. This CDR3 region has 14 residues. V shed 6 bases, J shed 6 bases, and the junction held 9 bases outside the gene matches. Germline CDR1 and CDR2: MNHEY and SVGAGI. CDR3 residues: CASRIPGQGVEQYF. The CDR3 DNA is TGTGCCAGCAGGATACCGGGACAGGGTGTCGAGCAGTACTTC.

The chain joins TRBV7-9 to TRBJ2-5; TRBD1 might be the D (5 bases). Germline lookup yields CDR1 SEHNR and CDR2 FQNEAQ (reference sequence). This CDR3 contains 12 residues. V lost 3 bases and J 10 bases, leaving 12 bases between the germline ends. CDR3 in amino acids: CASSLRQLNQYF. CDR3 DNA sequence: TGTGCCAGCAGCTTGCGACAGCTGAACCAGTACTTC.

The chain joins TRBV27 to TRBJ2-1; 7 nucleotides align to TRBD2. There are 16 residues in the CDR3. J was trimmed by 2 bases and V by 2 bases; bases with no gene match: 6. CDR1 and CDR2 from the germline V gene are MNHEY and SMNVEV (reference sequence). The CDR3 loop reads CASSLVAGVAYNEQFF. DNA for the CDR3: TGTGCCAGCAGTTTAGTCGCGGGGGTAGCCTACAATGAGCAGTTCTTC.

This clone occurred a few times. The chain joins TRBV6-1 to TRBJ1-4; 7 nucleotides match TRBD1. Trimming took 6 bases from V and 4 from J; bases not matched to a gene: 5. Per germline, CDR1 MNHNS and CDR2 SASEGT. This CDR3 region has 14 residues. The CDR3 loop is CASSLRDSNEKLFF. For the CDR3, the DNA is TGTGCCAGCAGCCTCCGGGACAGTAATGAAAAACTGTTTTTT.

The V gene is TRBV30, the J gene TRBJ2-2; D remains unclear. The CDR3 is 16 residues long. In germline, CDR1 is GTSNPN, CDR2 SVGIG (reference sequence). The germline V and J ends were trimmed by 0 bases and 1 base, with 12 bases remaining between them. CDR3 coding DNA: TGTGCCTGGAGTGTAGGCTGGGCGAGGAACACCGGGGAGCTGTTTTTT. As protein: CAWSVGWARNTGELFF.

This clone was counted a single time. The chain combines TRBV6-1 with TRBJ2-7; tentative D call: TRBD2 (8 bases). Germline CDR1 and CDR2: MNHNS and SASEGT. With 3 bases removed from V and 6 bases from J, the gap between germline ends came to 18 bases. The CDR3 totals 15 residues. In DNA form, the CDR3 reads TGTGCCAGCAGTGACCCAGACAGGGCGGGGGGCGAGCAGTACTTC. It encodes CASSDPDRAGGEQYF.

Only a few counts were recorded for this clone. This chain links TRBV9 with TRBJ2-7; maybe TRBD1 (6 bases). This CDR3 spans 13 amino acids. CDR1 and CDR2 from the germline V gene are SGDLS and YYNGEE. Between the trimmed V and J ends, which lost 6 bases and 8 bases, there was a span of 18 bases. The CDR3: CASNQGYGGKQYF. The CDR3 coding sequence is TGTGCCAGCAACCAGGGGTATGGGGGTAAGCAGTACTTC.

This clone turned up a few times. The genes are TRBV6-6 and TRBJ2-6; the D gene is possibly TRBD1 (5 bases). V shed 2 bases and J shed 3 bases, with 8 bases lying between them. CDR1 and CDR2 from the germline V gene are MNHNY and SVGAGI (reference sequence). The CDR3 spans 15 residues. The CDR3 region is CASSYRTFGANVLTF. The CDR3 region has the DNA TGTGCCAGCAGTTACCGGACATTTGGGGCCAACGTCCTGACTTTC.

The rearrangement joins TRBV9 to TRBJ2-7, with 10 bases identical to TRBD2. The CDR3 consists of 14 residues. Germline V gives CDR1 SGDLS, CDR2 YYNGEE. Trimming cost V 3 bases and J 3 bases; bases outside gene matches: 3. The CDR3, as DNA: TGTGCCAGCAGCGGTGGACTAGCGGACTACGAGCAGTACTTC. Encoded protein: CASSGGLADYEQYF.

The table lists this clone with a few counts. The genes are TRBV28 and TRBJ2-5, with TRBD1 identical over 7 bases. The end of the DNA is better explained by TRBJ2-7, so the J call may be wrong. This CDR3 region has 14 residues. Germline assignment: CDR1 MDHEN and CDR2 SYDVKM. Here the CDR3 reads CASRIPDRAYEQYF. The CDR3 DNA is TGTGCCAGCAGGATACCAGACAGGGCCTACGAGCAGTACTTC.

This clone was detected only a few times. The CDR3 DNA is TGTGCCAGTAGACCTAGCGGGGGCGTCGATACGCAGTATTTT. Its translation is CASRPSGGVDTQYF. The chain employs TRBV19 and TRBJ2-3; 10 nucleotides match TRBD2. Unmatched junction bases numbered 6, after V lost 6 bases and J lost 6 bases. The CDR3 contains 14 residues. CDR1 LNHDA and CDR2 SQIVND come from the germline V gene (reference sequence).

The chain employs TRBV7-9 and TRBJ2-7; 7 nucleotides align to TRBD1. This CDR3 region has 13 residues. Germline loops: CDR1 SEHNR, CDR2 FQNEAQ (reference sequence). V gave up 5 bases and J gave up 4 bases; unmatched junction bases: 5. The DNA of the CDR3 is TGTGCCAGCAGCCCAGAGGGGGCTTACGAGCAGTACTTC. This codes for CASSPEGAYEQYF. Full variable domain (remainder filled in from reference TRBV7-9 and TRBJ2-7): DTGVSQNPRHKITKRGQNVTFRCDPISEHNRLYWYRQTLGQGPEFLTYFQNEAQLEKSRLLSDRFSAERPKGSFSTLEIQRTEQGDSAMYLCASSPEGAYEQYFGPGTRLTVT.

This clone was counted a few times. V usage is TRBV4-3 and J usage is TRBJ2-1; maybe TRBD2 (6 bases). Trimming left V 3 bases short and J 5 bases short, with 11 bases between. The CDR3 runs to 14 residues. Germline loops: CDR1 LGHNA, CDR2 YSLEER. DNA for the CDR3: TGCGCCAGCAGCCAGGGACTGGCCCACAATGAGCAGTTCTTC. Residues: CASSQGLAHNEQFF.

The chain is built from TRBV28 and TRBJ2-5; 10 bases map to TRBD2. The J call is uncertain, as TRBJ2-7 better fits the DNA end. In germline, CDR1 is MDHEN, CDR2 SYDVKM. The CDR3 is 15 residues long. CDR3 protein: CASSVAGGNSYEQYF. Written as DNA, the CDR3 is TGTGCCAGCAGCGTAGCGGGGGGTAACTCCTACGAGCAGTACTTC.

J is TRBJ2-7 and V is TRBV29-1; TRBD2 might be the D (7 bases). Trimming took off 4 bases at V and 1 base at J, with 14 bases between the two ends. This CDR3 is 14 amino acids long. Germline-derived CDR1 and CDR2 are SQVTM and ANQGSEA. For the CDR3, the DNA is TGCAGCGTTGGGGGGGGCCGGGGTTCCTACGAGCAGTACTTC. As protein: CSVGGGRGSYEQYF.

The V call is TRBV5-1, the J call TRBJ1-5, with a possible D match to TRBD1 (5 bases). The germline CDR1 and CDR2 sequences are SGHRS and YFSETQ. Trimming pared 1 base from V and 8 bases from J, leaving 13 bases between. This CDR3 comprises 14 residues. The CDR3: CASSLTAGLEPQHF. In DNA, the CDR3 is TGCGCCAGCAGCTTGACGGCAGGGCTCGAGCCCCAGCATTTT.

The sample holds a few counts of this clone. The J gene is TRBJ1-1, the V gene TRBV19; D is perhaps TRBD1 (5 bases). The CDR3 has 13 residues. Trimming cost V 7 bases and J 5 bases, with 14 bases left between them. Germline CDR1 is LNHDA and CDR2 is SQIVND (reference sequence). This CDR3 is CASKVGGGTEAFF. CDR3 nucleotide sequence: TGTGCCAGTAAAGTGGGTGGGGGGACTGAAGCTTTCTTT.